Presented here are 3 T cell receptor beta chains from one specimen sequenced in a study of OX40 agonist ivuxolimab in advanced cancers. The data were produced by immunoSEQ multiplex PCR, yet TCRdb's version contains in-frame clones alone and is incomplete. The top ten hold 0.6% to 0.8% of the sample, which has 50,000 to 55,000 clones, roughly four fifths seen once. The material sequenced was CD4+ or CD8+ T cells sorted from blood, taken in a trial of the OX40 agonist ivuxolimab. Receptors were obtained from an adult with an advanced solid tumor such as melanoma, head and neck, liver or kidney cancer.

The chain employs TRBV11-2 and TRBJ2-7, with D tentatively TRBD2 (5 bases). V lost 2 bases and J 4 bases, leaving 15 bases between the germline ends. The CDR3 loop spans 15 amino acids. Germline CDR1 SGHAT, CDR2 FQNNGV. The CDR3 DNA is TGTGCCAGCAGCTTATTCCTCGCCGGGAAATACGAGCAGTACTTC. It is translated as CASSLFLAGKYEQYF.

The rearrangement uses TRBV4-1 and TRBJ2-2; D call uncertain. Germline assignment: CDR1 MGHRA and CDR2 YSYEKL. V shed 3 bases and J shed 0 bases, with 14 bases lying between them. The CDR3 spans 17 residues. The CDR3 here is CASSQEAPPANTGELFF. DNA for the CDR3: TGCGCCAGCAGCCAGGAAGCGCCCCCCGCGAACACCGGGGAGCTGTTTTTT.

The genes are TRBV5-1 and TRBJ1-1; tentatively, D is TRBD1 (6 bases). The CDR3 covers 15 residues. V shed 0 bases and J shed 0 bases, with 9 bases lying between them. CDR1 is SGHRS, CDR2 YFSETQ, per germline. The CDR3 is CASSLAGGMNTEAFF. As DNA, the CDR3 is TGCGCCAGCAGCTTGGCTGGGGGCATGAACACTGAAGCTTTCTTT.